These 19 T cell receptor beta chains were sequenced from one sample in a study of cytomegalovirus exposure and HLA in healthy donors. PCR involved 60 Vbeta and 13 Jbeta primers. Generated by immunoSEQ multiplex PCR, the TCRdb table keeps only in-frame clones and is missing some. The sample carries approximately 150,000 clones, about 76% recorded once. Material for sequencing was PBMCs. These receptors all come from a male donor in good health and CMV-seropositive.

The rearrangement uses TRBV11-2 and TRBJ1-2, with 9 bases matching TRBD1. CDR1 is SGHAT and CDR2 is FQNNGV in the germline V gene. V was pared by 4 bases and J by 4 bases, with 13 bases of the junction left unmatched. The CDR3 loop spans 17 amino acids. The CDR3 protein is CASSSSTNRGQGYGYTF. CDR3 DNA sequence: TGTGCCAGCAGCTCCAGTACAAACAGGGGGCAGGGCTATGGCTACACCTTC.

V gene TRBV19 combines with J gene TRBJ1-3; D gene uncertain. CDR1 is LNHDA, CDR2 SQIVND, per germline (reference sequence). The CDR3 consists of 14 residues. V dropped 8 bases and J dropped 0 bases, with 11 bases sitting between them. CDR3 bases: TGTGCCAGTCGGTCGCCCCTCTCTGGAAACACCATATATTTT. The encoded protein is CASRSPLSGNTIYF.

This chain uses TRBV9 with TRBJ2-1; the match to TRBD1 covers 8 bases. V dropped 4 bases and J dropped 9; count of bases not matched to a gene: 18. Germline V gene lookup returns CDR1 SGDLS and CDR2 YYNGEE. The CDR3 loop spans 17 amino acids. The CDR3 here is CASSTLSRVQGAVEQFF. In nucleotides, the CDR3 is TGTGCCAGCAGCACCCTCTCACGGGTTCAGGGGGCGGTTGAGCAGTTCTTC.

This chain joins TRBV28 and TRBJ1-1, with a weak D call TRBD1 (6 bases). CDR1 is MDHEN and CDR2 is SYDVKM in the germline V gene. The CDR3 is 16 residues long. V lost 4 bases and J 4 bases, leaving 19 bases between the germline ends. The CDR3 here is CASSSLRGAGGTEAFF. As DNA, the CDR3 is TGTGCCAGCAGTTCCCTCCGGGGGGCGGGGGGCACTGAAGCTTTCTTT. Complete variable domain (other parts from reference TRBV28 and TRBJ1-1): DVKVTQSSRYLVKRTGEKVFLECVQDMDHENMFWYRQDPGLGLRLIYFSYDVKMKEKGDIPEGYSVSREKKERFSLILESASTNQTSMYLCASSSLRGAGGTEAFFGQGTRLTVV.

In DNA, the CDR3 is TGTGCCATCAGTGAGTCCCGCCAGGGAAGCAATCAGCCCCAGCATTTT. The encoded protein is CAISESRQGSNQPQHF. V is TRBV10-3 and J is TRBJ1-5; TRBD1 might be the D (5 bases). The CDR3 spans 16 residues. V shed 0 bases and J shed 1 base, with 10 bases lying between them. Germline-derived CDR1 and CDR2 are ENHRY and SYGVKD.

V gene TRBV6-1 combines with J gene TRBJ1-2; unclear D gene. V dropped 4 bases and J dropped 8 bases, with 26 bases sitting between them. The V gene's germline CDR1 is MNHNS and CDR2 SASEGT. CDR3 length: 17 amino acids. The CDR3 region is CASSGFLDYYTAPGYTF. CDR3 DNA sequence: TGTGCCAGCAGTGGTTTTTTGGATTACTATACCGCCCCAGGCTACACCTTC.

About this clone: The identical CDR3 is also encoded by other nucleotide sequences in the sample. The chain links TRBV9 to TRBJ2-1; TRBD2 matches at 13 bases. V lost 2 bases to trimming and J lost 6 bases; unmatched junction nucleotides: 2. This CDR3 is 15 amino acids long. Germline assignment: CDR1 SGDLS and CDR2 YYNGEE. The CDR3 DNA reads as TGTGCCAGCAGCGTGGGGACTAGCGGGGCCAATGAGCAGTTCTTC. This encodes CASSVGTSGANEQFF.

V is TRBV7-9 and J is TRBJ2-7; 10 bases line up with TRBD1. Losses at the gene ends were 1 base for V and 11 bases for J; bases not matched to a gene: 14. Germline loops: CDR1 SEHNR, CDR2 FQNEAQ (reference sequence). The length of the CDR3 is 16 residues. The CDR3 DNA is TGTGCCAGCAGCTTAGGACAGGGGGCGGGTAGAGGGTTGAAGTACTTC. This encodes CASSLGQGAGRGLKYF.

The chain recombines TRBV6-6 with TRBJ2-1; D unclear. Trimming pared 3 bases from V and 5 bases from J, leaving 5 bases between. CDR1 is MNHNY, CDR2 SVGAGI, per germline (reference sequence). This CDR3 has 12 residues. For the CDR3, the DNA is TGTGCCAGCAGTTATGGAGACAATGAGCAGTTCTTC. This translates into CASSYGDNEQFF.

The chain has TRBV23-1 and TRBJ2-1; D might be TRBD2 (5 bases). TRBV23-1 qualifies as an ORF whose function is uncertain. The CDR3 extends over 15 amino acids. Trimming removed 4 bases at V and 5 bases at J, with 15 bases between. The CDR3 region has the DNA TGCGCCAGCAGTCTGATCCCGGACTGGAACAATGAGCAGTTCTTC. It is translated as CASSLIPDWNNEQFF.

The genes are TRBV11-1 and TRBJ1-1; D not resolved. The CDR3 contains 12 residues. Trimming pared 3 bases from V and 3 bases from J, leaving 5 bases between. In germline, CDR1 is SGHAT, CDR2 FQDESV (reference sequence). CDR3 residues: CASSFRDTEAFF. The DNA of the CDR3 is TGTGCCAGCAGCTTCCGGGACACTGAAGCTTTCTTT.

CDR3 nucleotides: TGTGCCAGCAGCCCAGGGACAGGGGATGGCTACACCTTC. This translates into CASSPGTGDGYTF. The rearrangement joins TRBV9 to TRBJ1-2; 10 bases align to TRBD1. Per germline, CDR1 SGDLS and CDR2 YYNGEE. V shed 4 bases and J 6 bases; nucleotides not matched to a gene: 3. The CDR3 has 13 amino acids. Supplemented by reference TRBV9 and TRBJ1-2, the full variable domain reads DSGVTQTPKHLITATGQRVTLRCSPRSGDLSVYWYQQSLDQGLQFLIQYYNGEERAKGNILERFSAQQFPDLHSELNLSSLELGDSALYFCASSPGTGDGYTFGSGTRLTVV.

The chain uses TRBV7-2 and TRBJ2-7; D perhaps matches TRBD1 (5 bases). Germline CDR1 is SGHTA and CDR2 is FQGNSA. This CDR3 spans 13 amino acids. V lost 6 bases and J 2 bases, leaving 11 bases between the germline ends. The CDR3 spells CASRSAGTYEQYF. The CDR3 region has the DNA TGTGCCAGCAGATCCGCAGGGACCTACGAGCAGTACTTC.

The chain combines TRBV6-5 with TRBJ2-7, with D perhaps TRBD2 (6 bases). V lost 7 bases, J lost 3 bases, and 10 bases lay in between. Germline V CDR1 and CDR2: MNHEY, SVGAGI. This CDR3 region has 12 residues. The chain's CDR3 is CASMAGLYEQYF. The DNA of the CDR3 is TGTGCCAGCATGGCGGGGCTCTACGAGCAGTACTTC.

CDR3 coding DNA: TGTGCCAGCAGCTTAGGGACCGGGACATCCTCCTACGAGCAGTACTTC. Its translation: CASSLGTGTSSYEQYF. The chain joins TRBV7-9 to TRBJ2-7, with D perhaps TRBD1 (6 bases). Per germline, CDR1 SEHNR and CDR2 FQNEAQ (reference sequence). The CDR3 is made up of 16 amino acids. The V end lost 1 base, the J end lost 0 bases, and 13 bases lay between the germline ends. Supplemented by reference TRBV7-9 and TRBJ2-7, the full variable domain reads DTGVSQNPRHKITKRGQNVTFRCDPISEHNRLYWYRQTLGQGPEFLTYFQNEAQLEKSRLLSDRFSAERPKGSFSTLEIQRTEQGDSAMYLCASSLGTGTSSYEQYFGPGTRLTVT.

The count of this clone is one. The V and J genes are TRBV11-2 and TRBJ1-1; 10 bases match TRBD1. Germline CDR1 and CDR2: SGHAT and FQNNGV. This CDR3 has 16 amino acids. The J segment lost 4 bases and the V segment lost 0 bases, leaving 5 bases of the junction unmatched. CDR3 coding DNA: TGTGCCAGCAGCTTAGATGGGGGGACAGGGGTCACTGAAGCTTTCTTT. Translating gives CASSLDGGTGVTEAFF. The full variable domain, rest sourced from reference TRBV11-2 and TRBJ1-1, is EAGVAQSPRYKIIEKRQSVAFWCNPISGHATLYWYQQILGQGPKLLIQFQNNGVVDDSQLPKDRFSAERLKGVDSTLKIQPAKLEDSAVYLCASSLDGGTGVTEAFFGQGTRLTVV.

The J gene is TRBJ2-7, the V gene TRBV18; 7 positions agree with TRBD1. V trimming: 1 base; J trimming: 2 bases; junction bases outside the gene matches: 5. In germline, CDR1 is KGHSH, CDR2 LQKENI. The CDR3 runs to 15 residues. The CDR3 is CASSPRQGRTYEQYF. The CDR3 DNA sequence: TGTGCCAGCTCACCACGACAGGGACGAACCTACGAGCAGTACTTC.

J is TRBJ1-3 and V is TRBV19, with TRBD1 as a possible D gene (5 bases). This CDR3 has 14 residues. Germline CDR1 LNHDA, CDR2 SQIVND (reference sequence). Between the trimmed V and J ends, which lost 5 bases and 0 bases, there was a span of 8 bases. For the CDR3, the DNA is TGTGCCAGTAGTTCACAGGACTCTGGAAACACCATATATTTT. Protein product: CASSSQDSGNTIYF.

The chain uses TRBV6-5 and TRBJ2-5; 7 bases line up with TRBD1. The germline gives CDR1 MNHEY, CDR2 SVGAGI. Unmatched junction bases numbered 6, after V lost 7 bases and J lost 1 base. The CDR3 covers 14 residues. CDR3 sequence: CASNAQGFQETQYF. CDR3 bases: TGTGCCAGCAATGCACAGGGGTTCCAAGAGACCCAGTACTTC.